This T cell receptor (beta chain) was captured in a study of blood T cells in healthy people across ages. Study-level background: About one barcoded beta molecule per two T cells was captured by template switching.

CDR1 and CDR2 from the germline V gene are KGHSH and LQKENI. The CDR3 has 13 residues. Trimming stripped 4 bases from V and 5 bases from J, with 9 bases between. This clonotype was seen a single time. Its antigen remains unidentified. Next came a second PCR, run for about 6 to 12 cycles, which used a sample-barcoded 5' primer along with a J-beta primer mix. Each CDR3 protein gets one entry after TCRdb re-called the 5' RACE reads with MiXCR. The table shows 750,000 to 950,000 distinct CDR3 sequences, with more than 25% occurring only once. Whole-study findings and limits: Per million T cells, the diversity of TCR beta decreased roughly linearly as age advanced.

This same sample was also part of a study on T cells of mothers and their children. That publication notes: Every microgram of extracted RNA entered cDNA synthesis, around 1.6 ug per 15 ul. It was observed that no persistent microchimeric T cell clones could be detected.

Material for sequencing was blood. The sequence was obtained from a boy under 18 in good health. The rearrangement uses TRBV18 and TRBJ2-4; unclear D gene. CDR3 sequence (DNA): TGTGCCAGCTCACACGAATTTGAAAACATTCAGTACTTC. Amino acid sequence: CASSHEFENIQYF.